Following are 8 T cell receptor beta chains from one sample sequenced in a study of blood T cell repertoires in COVID-19. Only in-frame clones appear in the TCRdb table, and some are missing; sequencing was by immunoSEQ multiplex PCR. This sample has approximately 34,000 clones; roughly 80% occur once, and the top ten carry roughly 3.1%. Sequencing used peripheral blood. Every receptor here comes from a man between 65 and 79 years old with COVID-19, enrolled during active disease.

The chain links TRBV19 to TRBJ2-7; the D gene is possibly TRBD2 (5 bases). V lost 5 bases, J lost 2 bases, and 10 bases lay in between. CDR3 length equals 13 residues. Per the germline V gene, CDR1 is LNHDA and CDR2 is SQIVND (reference sequence). The CDR3: CASSYEGAYEQYF. CDR3 DNA: TGTGCCAGTAGTTATGAGGGAGCCTACGAGCAGTACTTC.

This rearrangement joins TRBV30 to TRBJ2-5; 7 nucleotides match TRBD2. CDR1 is GTSNPN, CDR2 SVGIG, per germline (reference sequence). The CDR3 totals 13 residues. V gave up 3 bases and J gave up 3 bases; unmatched junction bases: 4. The CDR3 DNA reads as TGTGCCTGGAGCCCCGCGGGGGAAGAGACCCAGTACTTC. Amino acid sequence: CAWSPAGEETQYF.

V gene TRBV27 combines with J gene TRBJ1-6; D gene ambiguous. V was clipped by 5 bases and J by 9 bases, with 17 bases between them. The CDR3 loop spans 15 amino acids. CDR1 MNHEY and CDR2 SMNVEV come from the germline V gene (reference sequence). CDR3 DNA sequence: TGTGCCAGCAGTCCCGACGCCTCAAGCGGTTCACCCCTCCACTTT. It codes for CASSPDASSGSPLHF.

In this sample, this clone turned up once. The V and J genes are TRBV9 and TRBJ2-7; 12 bases are a match to TRBD1. The germline CDR1 and CDR2 sequences are SGDLS and YYNGEE. The CDR3 is 16 amino acids. Germline trimming cut 3 bases from V and 9 bases from J; bases unmatched to any gene: 13. The CDR3 reads CASSATGTGGLGVQYF. The DNA for the CDR3 is TGTGCCAGCAGCGCCACCGGGACAGGGGGCTTAGGGGTGCAGTACTTC.

The chain is built from TRBV19 and TRBJ2-5; 13 bases are a match to TRBD2. The germline CDR1 and CDR2 sequences are LNHDA and SQIVND (reference sequence). J lost 6 bases, V lost 5 bases, and 9 bases had no gene match. This CDR3 has 16 amino acids. The CDR3 is CASSLRTSGSVKTQYF. CDR3 nucleotides: TGTGCCAGTAGTCTCCGGACTAGCGGGAGCGTAAAGACCCAGTACTTC.

This clone was seen once. The V gene is TRBV3-1 (or the pseudogene TRBV3-2), the J gene TRBJ2-4, with 7 bases lining up with TRBD1. Germline V gives CDR1 LGHDT, CDR2 YNNKEL (reference sequence). The length of the CDR3 is 14 residues. V was pared by 0 bases and J by 9 bases, with 5 bases of the junction left unmatched. The chain's CDR3 is CASSQDEGASIQYF. As DNA, the CDR3 is TGTGCCAGCAGCCAAGATGAGGGGGCTAGCATTCAGTACTTC.

This clone was observed a handful of times. The rearrangement joins TRBV7-2 to TRBJ1-2; TRBD1 aligns across 10 bases. The CDR3 extends over 16 amino acids. Germline CDR1 and CDR2: SGHTA and FQGNSA. The trim removed 3 bases at V and 4 bases at J, leaving 8 bases unmatched. The CDR3 region is CASSFLGTGATYGYTF. DNA of the CDR3: TGTGCCAGCAGCTTCCTCGGGACAGGGGCCACCTATGGCTACACCTTC.

V gene TRBV5-4 combines with J gene TRBJ2-7, with 10 bases that match TRBD2. The CDR3 has 14 amino acids. Germline V gives CDR1 SGHNT, CDR2 YYREEE (reference sequence). Trimming removed 4 bases from V and 4 bases from J; junction bases left unmatched: 5. The CDR3 region has the DNA TGTGCCAGCAGCGCGAGCGGGAGGGCTTACGAGCAGTACTTC. As protein: CASSASGRAYEQYF.